This passage covers 21 T cell receptor beta chains from one sample sequenced in a study of ipilimumab plus nivolumab after autologous stem cell transplantation. The data were produced by immunoSEQ multiplex PCR, yet TCRdb's version contains in-frame clones alone and is incomplete. The data show roughly 25,000 clones, approximately 86% seen once. Here the sequenced sample was PBMCs, taken in a trial of ipilimumab plus nivolumab as post-transplant consolidation. These receptors originate from a male donor with diffuse large B-cell lymphoma.

In this sample, this clone is medium-sized. The CDR3: CASTAGTGISPLHF. CDR3 nucleotides: TGTGCCAGCACCGCCGGGACAGGGATTTCACCCCTCCACTTT. This chain joins TRBV27 and TRBJ1-6; 9 positions match TRBD1. Germline V lookup: CDR1 MNHEY, CDR2 SMNVEV (reference sequence). Trimming took 7 bases from V and 9 from J; bases not matched to a gene: 7. The CDR3 has 14 amino acids.

The CDR3 here is CASSQRFRGGTEAFF. In nucleotides, the CDR3 is TGTGCCAGCAGCCAGCGGTTCCGAGGGGGCACTGAAGCTTTCTTT. This sequence joins TRBV7-2 and TRBJ1-1; perhaps TRBD1 as D (6 bases). The ends were cut back, 5 bases at V and 4 bases at J, with 17 bases in the middle. CDR1 and CDR2 from the germline V gene are SGHTA and FQGNSA. This CDR3 has 15 amino acids.

The chain combines TRBV6-1 with TRBJ2-7; TRBD2 aligns across 11 bases. V dropped 7 bases and J dropped 2; count of bases not matched to a gene: 13. The CDR3 consists of 17 residues. Germline CDR1 and CDR2: MNHNS and SASEGT. CDR3 coding DNA: TGTGCCAGCACTGAGTACTCCGGGACTAGCGGCACCTACGAGCAGTACTTC. This translates into CASTEYSGTSGTYEQYF.

The chain joins TRBV7-2 to TRBJ1-2; 7 bases line up with TRBD1. V lost 5 bases, J lost 0 bases, and 3 bases stayed unmatched. The germline V gene encodes CDR1 SGHTA and CDR2 FQGNSA. The CDR3 consists of 14 residues. CDR3 protein: CASSPRGANYGYTF. CDR3 DNA: TGTGCCAGCAGCCCCAGGGGGGCTAACTATGGCTACACCTTC.

This sequence joins TRBV4-3 and TRBJ2-3, with TRBD1 identical over 7 bases. The germline V gene encodes CDR1 LGHNA and CDR2 YSLEER. V shed 8 bases and J 0 bases; nucleotides not matched to a gene: 8. CDR3 size: 15 residues. Here the CDR3 reads CASSRGGGSTDTQYF. DNA of the CDR3: TGCGCCAGCTCCCGAGGGGGCGGTAGCACAGATACGCAGTATTTT.

This clone has only one observation. The chain joins TRBV6-5 to TRBJ2-7; D is unresolved. The CDR3 has 14 residues. Germline V gives CDR1 MNHEY, CDR2 SVGAGI. Trimming shortened V by 6 bases and J by 2 bases, and 14 bases separated the two germline ends. The CDR3 sequence is CASRSQRYPYEQYF. The CDR3 DNA sequence: TGTGCCAGCAGGTCCCAAAGATACCCCTACGAGCAGTACTTC.

The V call is TRBV6-6, the J call TRBJ2-1; TRBD2 agrees at 7 bases. The CDR3 extends over 15 amino acids. V was clipped by 5 bases and J by 0 bases; unmatched bases: 4. Per germline, CDR1 MNHNY and CDR2 SVGAGI (reference sequence). CDR3 sequence reads: CASSDGGSSYNEQFF. The CDR3 nucleotides are TGTGCCAGCAGTGACGGGGGGAGCTCCTACAATGAGCAGTTCTTC.

The chain combines TRBV18 with TRBJ2-3; weak D call: TRBD2 (7 bases). Germline assignment: CDR1 KGHSH and CDR2 LQKENI. V lost 2 bases to trimming and J lost 9 bases, with 9 bases between them. The CDR3 length is 12 residues. CDR3 in DNA: TGTGCCAGCTCACCATCGGGGGGCACGCAGTATTTT. Amino acids: CASSPSGGTQYF.

This clone was seen more than once but under ten times. The chain links TRBV11-2 to TRBJ1-3; the match to TRBD1 covers 9 bases. The V and J ends lost 5 bases and 4 bases, in that order; junction bases with no gene match: 9. CDR3 length: 16 amino acids. Germline loops: CDR1 SGHAT, CDR2 FQNNGV. The CDR3 sequence: CASSNPSGTGGNTIYF. CDR3 in DNA: TGTGCCAGCAGCAACCCCTCCGGGACAGGGGGAAACACCATATATTTT.

The V call is TRBV7-2, the J call TRBJ2-1; 9 nucleotides agree with TRBD1. This CDR3 is built from 14 residues. J gave up 8 bases and V 4 bases, and 6 bases lay outside the gene matches. Germline V gene data show CDR1 as SGHTA and CDR2 as FQGNSA. The CDR3 region has the DNA TGTGCCAGCAGCTGGGGCACAGGGGGCGATGAGCAGTTCTTC. Translated, it gives CASSWGTGGDEQFF.

In the case of this clone: The conserved phenylalanine or tryptophan normally closing the CDR3 is absent here, so this likely arose from a read error. Because the CDR3's place on the DNA is in doubt, the DNA is left out and the CDR3 is given as listed by TCRdb. The chain carries TRBV5-5 and TRBJ2-7; the listed D gene, TRBD1, was not tested against the DNA. Ends included, the CDR3 has 13 residues. CDR1 and CDR2 (germline): SGHKS, YYEKEE (reference sequence). CDR3 amino acids: CASSLAGTGETWL.

CDR3 region: CASSTMNTEAFF. CDR3 coding DNA: TGTGCCAGCAGCACCATGAACACTGAAGCTTTCTTT. The chain joins TRBV6-5 to TRBJ1-1, with unresolved D. Germline V gene data show CDR1 as MNHEY and CDR2 as SVGAGI. This CDR3 is 12 amino acids long. The V and J ends lost 6 bases and 0 bases respectively, with 5 bases between them.

V is TRBV7-8 and J is TRBJ1-4; 10 nucleotides align to TRBD1. The germline V gene has CDR1 SGHVS and CDR2 FQNEAQ. The trim removed 5 bases at V and 7 bases at J, leaving 4 bases unmatched. The CDR3 is 14 residues long. CDR3 nucleotides: TGTGCCAGCAGCCCTAGGACAGGGGGTGAAAAACTGTTTTTT. It encodes CASSPRTGGEKLFF.

This chain's CDR3 is CASSPAAGYEQYF. The CDR3 DNA reads as TGTGCCAGCAGCCCCGCAGCGGGCTACGAGCAGTACTTC. The J gene is TRBJ2-7, the V gene TRBV7-8; a weak D match, TRBD2 (6 bases). CDR1 is SGHVS and CDR2 is FQNEAQ in the germline V gene. The CDR3 spans 13 residues. The V end lost 5 bases, the J end lost 3 bases, and 11 bases lay between the germline ends.

V gene TRBV19 combines with J gene TRBJ2-5, with 7 positions matching TRBD2. V was pared by 4 bases and J by 5 bases, with 7 bases of the junction left unmatched. Germline CDR1 LNHDA, CDR2 SQIVND (reference sequence). There are 14 residues in the CDR3. The CDR3 spells CASSTGLTKETQYF. For the CDR3, the DNA is TGTGCCAGTAGTACGGGACTAACGAAGGAGACCCAGTACTTC.

The gene calls are TRBV7-2 and TRBJ2-5; D may correspond to TRBD1 or TRBD2 (6 bases each). This CDR3 contains 13 residues. Between the trimmed V and J ends, which lost 5 bases and 2 bases, there was a span of 9 bases. Per germline, CDR1 SGHTA and CDR2 FQGNSA. In nucleotides, the CDR3 is TGTGCCAGCAGCCGGGGGCAACAAGAGACCCAGTACTTC. Protein sequence: CASSRGQQETQYF.

This clone was counted only a few times. V gene TRBV30 combines with J gene TRBJ1-4; TRBD1 might be the D (6 bases). The CDR3 loop spans 13 amino acids. The germline V and J ends were trimmed by 2 bases and 3 bases, with 7 bases remaining between them. CDR1 is GTSNPN and CDR2 is SVGIG in the germline V gene (reference sequence). CDR3 coding DNA: TGTGCCTGGAGTCCAGGGGCTAATGAAAAACTGTTTTTT. Its protein is CAWSPGANEKLFF.

This sequence joins TRBV5-1 and TRBJ2-4; no clear D. The ends were cut back, 4 bases at V and 15 bases at J, with 23 bases in the middle. The V gene's germline CDR1 is SGHRS and CDR2 YFSETQ. The CDR3 length is 14 residues. The CDR3 sequence: CASSPGDTYPLSYF. The CDR3 region has the DNA TGCGCCAGCAGCCCCGGCGACACATACCCACTATCGTACTTC. The full variable domain, its missing parts supplied by reference TRBV5-1 and TRBJ2-4, is KAGVTQTPRYLIKTRGQQVTLSCSPISGHRSVSWYQQTPGQGLQFLFEYFSETQRNKGNFPGRFSGRQFSNSRSEMNVSTLELGDSALYLCASSPGDTYPLSYFGAGTRLSVL.

The J gene is TRBJ1-3, the V gene TRBV29-1, with TRBD1 identical over 7 bases. With V trimmed by 6 bases and J by 2 bases, 1 base remained unmatched. Germline CDR1 and CDR2: SQVTM and ANQGSEA. CDR3 length: 12 residues. CDR3 protein: CSVGTAGNTIYF. The CDR3 region has the DNA TGCAGCGTAGGGACAGCTGGAAACACCATATATTTT.

CDR3 residues: CASSITANTEAFF. DNA for the CDR3: TGTGCCAGCAGTATTACAGCCAACACTGAAGCTTTCTTT. The J gene is TRBJ1-1, the V gene TRBV6-5; D remains ambiguous. This CDR3 is built from 13 residues. Looked up from germline, CDR1 is MNHEY and CDR2 is SVGAGI. V was cut by 5 bases and J by 2 bases, with 9 bases left in between.

The chain carries TRBV6-1 and TRBJ1-6, with D perhaps TRBD1 (5 bases). CDR1 and CDR2 from the germline V gene are MNHNS and SASEGT. This CDR3 is 15 amino acids long. The germline V and J ends were trimmed by 1 base and 11 bases, with 15 bases remaining between them. This chain's CDR3 is CASSEGEGRVAPLHF. The CDR3 DNA follows: TGTGCCAGCAGTGAAGGCGAGGGCAGGGTAGCACCCCTCCACTTT.